This entry concerns a single T cell receptor beta chain. The germline gives CDR1 SGHVS, CDR2 FQNEAQ. The CDR3 totals 17 residues. V shed 3 bases and J 6 bases; nucleotides not matched to a gene: 9. This sample was taken from a study of blood T cell repertoires in COVID-19. Study at large: PBMCs, B-cell-depleted T cells, or T cells were the source of the cDNA or gDNA that made up the material.

Using immunoSEQ multiplex PCR, the repertoire was profiled, and TCRdb retains in-frame clones only, with some absent. There are around 110,000 clones in the sample; approximately 80% occur only once, and 0.7% to 1% lies in the top ten. The receptor was isolated from a woman between 65 and 79 years old with acute or convalescent COVID-19. The rearrangement uses TRBV7-8 and TRBJ2-1; 12 bases fit TRBD2. Sequenced sample: peripheral blood. Here the CDR3 reads CASSLLAGGRFPNEQFF. For the CDR3, the DNA is TGTGCCAGCAGCTTGCTAGCGGGGGGGCGGTTTCCCAATGAGCAGTTCTTC.